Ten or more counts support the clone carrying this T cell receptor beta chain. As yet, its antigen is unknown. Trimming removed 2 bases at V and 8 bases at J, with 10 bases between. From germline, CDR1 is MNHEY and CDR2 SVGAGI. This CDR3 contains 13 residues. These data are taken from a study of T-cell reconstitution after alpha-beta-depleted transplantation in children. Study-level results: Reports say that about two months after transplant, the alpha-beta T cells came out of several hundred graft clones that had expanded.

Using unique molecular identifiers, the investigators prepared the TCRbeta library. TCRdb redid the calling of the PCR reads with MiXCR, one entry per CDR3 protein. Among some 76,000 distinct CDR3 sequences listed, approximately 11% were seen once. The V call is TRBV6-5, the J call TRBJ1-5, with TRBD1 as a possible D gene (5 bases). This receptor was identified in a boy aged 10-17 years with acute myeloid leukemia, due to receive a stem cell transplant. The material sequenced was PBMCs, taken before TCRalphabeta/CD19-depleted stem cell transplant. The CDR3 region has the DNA TGTGCCAGCAGTTACCAGGGCACGGAGCCCCAGCATTTT. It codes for CASSYQGTEPQHF.